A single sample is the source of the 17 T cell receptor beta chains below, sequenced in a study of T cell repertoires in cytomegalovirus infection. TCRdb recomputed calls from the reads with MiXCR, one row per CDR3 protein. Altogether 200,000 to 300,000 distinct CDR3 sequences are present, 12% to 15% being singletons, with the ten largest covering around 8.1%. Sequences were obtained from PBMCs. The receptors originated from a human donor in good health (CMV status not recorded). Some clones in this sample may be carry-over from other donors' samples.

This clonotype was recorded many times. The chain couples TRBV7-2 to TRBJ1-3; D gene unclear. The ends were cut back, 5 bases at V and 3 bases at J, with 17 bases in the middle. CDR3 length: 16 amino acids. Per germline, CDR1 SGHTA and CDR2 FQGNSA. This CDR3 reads CASSPRPRGGGNTIYF. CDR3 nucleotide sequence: TGTGCCAGCAGCCCCCGACCGCGAGGTGGTGGAAACACCATATATTTT. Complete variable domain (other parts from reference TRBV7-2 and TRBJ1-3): GAGVSQSPSNKVTEKGKDVELRCDPISGHTALYWYRQSLGQGLEFLIYFQGNSAPDKSGLPSDRFSAERTGGSVSTLTIQRTQQEDSAVYLCASSPRPRGGGNTIYFGEGSWLTVV.

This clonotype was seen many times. The CDR3 protein is CASSLRGGQPQHF. The CDR3 bases are TGTGCCAGCAGCTTACGGGGGGGTCAGCCCCAGCATTTT. V and J are TRBV7-2 and TRBJ1-5, with D maybe TRBD1 (5 bases). Per germline, CDR1 SGHTA and CDR2 FQGNSA. V was trimmed by 2 bases and J by 6 bases, leaving 8 bases between them. The CDR3 covers 13 residues.

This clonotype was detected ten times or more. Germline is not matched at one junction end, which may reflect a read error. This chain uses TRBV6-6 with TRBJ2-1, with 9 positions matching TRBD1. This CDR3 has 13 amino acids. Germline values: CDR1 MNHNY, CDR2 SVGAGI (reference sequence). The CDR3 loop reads CVSRDREYNEQFF. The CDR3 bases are TGTGTCAGCCGGGACAGGGAGTACAATGAGCAGTTCTTC.

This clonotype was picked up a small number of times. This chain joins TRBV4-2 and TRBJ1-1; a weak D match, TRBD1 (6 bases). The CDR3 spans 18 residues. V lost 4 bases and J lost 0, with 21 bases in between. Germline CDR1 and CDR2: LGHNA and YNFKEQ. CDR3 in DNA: TGTGCCAGCAGCCGTGCCGGGGGGCGTAATCGGGTGAACACTGAAGCTTTCTTT. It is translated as CASSRAGGRNRVNTEAFF.

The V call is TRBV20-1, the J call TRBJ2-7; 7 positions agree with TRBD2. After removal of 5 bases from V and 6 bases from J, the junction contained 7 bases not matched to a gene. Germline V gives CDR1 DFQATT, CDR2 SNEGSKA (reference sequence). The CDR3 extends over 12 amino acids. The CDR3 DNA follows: TGCAGTGCTGGGGGACTACCTATCGAGCAGTACTTC. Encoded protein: CSAGGLPIEQYF.

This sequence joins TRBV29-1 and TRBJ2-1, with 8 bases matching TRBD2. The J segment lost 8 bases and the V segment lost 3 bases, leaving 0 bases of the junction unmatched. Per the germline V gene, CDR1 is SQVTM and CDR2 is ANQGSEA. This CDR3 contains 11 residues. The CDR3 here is CSVETSDEQFF. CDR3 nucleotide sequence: TGCAGCGTTGAGACTAGCGATGAGCAGTTCTTC.

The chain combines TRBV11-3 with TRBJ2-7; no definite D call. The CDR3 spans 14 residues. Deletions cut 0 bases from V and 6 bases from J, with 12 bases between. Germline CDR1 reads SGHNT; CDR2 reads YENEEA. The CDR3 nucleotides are TGTGCCAGCAGCTTAGACCATATTTCGACCGAGCAGTACTTC. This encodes CASSLDHISTEQYF.

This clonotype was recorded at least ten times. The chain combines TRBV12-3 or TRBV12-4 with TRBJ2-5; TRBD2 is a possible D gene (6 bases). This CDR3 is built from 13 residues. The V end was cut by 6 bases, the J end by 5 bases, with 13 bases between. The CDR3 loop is CASSLSGVETQYF. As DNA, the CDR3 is TGTGCCAGCAGCTTATCGGGAGTGGAGACCCAGTACTTC.

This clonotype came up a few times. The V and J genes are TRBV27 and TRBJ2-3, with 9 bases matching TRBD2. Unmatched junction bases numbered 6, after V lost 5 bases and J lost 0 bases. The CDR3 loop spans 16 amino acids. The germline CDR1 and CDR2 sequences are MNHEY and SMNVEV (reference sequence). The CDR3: CASSLLAGWSTDTQYF. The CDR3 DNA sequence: TGTGCCAGCAGTCTTCTAGCGGGATGGAGCACAGATACGCAGTATTTT.

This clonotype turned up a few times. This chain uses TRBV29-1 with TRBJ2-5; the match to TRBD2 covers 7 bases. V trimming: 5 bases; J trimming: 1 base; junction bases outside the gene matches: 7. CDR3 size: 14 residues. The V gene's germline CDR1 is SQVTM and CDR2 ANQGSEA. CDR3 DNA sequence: TGCAGCGTTTATGACGGGACTATCCAAGAGACCCAGTACTTC. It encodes CSVYDGTIQETQYF.

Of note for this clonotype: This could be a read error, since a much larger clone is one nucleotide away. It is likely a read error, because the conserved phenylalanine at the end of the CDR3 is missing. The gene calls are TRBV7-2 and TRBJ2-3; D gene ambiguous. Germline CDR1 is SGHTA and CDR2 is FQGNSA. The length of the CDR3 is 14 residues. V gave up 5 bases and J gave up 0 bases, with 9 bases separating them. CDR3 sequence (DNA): TGTGCCAGCAGCCTGCGGCCGAGCACAGATACGCAGTATATT. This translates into CASSLRPSTDTQYI.

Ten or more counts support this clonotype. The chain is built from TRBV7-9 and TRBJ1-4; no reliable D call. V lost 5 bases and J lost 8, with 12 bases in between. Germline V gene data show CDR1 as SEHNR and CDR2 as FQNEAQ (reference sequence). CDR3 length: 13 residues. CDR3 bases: TGTGCCAGCAGCCCCGTGGGTCGCGAAAAACTGTTTTTT. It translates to CASSPVGREKLFF.

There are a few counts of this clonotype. CDR3 sequence (DNA): TGTGCCAGCACCCCCCCCGGCAACGAGCAGTACTTC. Amino acid sequence: CASTPPGNEQYF. J is TRBJ2-7 and V is TRBV28; D unresolved. The CDR3 is 12 residues long. Germline values: CDR1 MDHEN, CDR2 SYDVKM. V was cut by 7 bases and J by 5 bases, with 12 bases left in between.

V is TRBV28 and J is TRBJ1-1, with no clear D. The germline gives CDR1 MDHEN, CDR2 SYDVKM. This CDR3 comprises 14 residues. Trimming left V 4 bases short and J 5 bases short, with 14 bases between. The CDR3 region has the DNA TGTGCCAGCAGTTCCTGGCCGGCCCTAACTGAAGCTTTCTTT. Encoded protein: CASSSWPALTEAFF.

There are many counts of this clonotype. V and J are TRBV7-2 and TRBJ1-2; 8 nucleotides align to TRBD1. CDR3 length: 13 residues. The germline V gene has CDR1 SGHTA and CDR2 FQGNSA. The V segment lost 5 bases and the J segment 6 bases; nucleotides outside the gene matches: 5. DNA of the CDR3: TGTGCCAGCAGCGGCTGGACAGGGCATGGCTACACCTTC. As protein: CASSGWTGHGYTF.

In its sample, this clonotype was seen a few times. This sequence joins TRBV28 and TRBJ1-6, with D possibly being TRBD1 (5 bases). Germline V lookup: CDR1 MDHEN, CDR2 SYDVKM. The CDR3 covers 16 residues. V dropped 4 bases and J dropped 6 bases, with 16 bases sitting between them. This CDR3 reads CASSSPTGTGNSPLHF. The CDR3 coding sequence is TGTGCCAGCAGTTCACCCACGGGGACCGGTAATTCACCCCTCCACTTT. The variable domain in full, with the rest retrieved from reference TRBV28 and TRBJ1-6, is DVKVTQSSRYLVKRTGEKVFLECVQDMDHENMFWYRQDPGLGLRLIYFSYDVKMKEKGDIPEGYSVSREKKERFSLILESASTNQTSMYLCASSSPTGTGNSPLHFGNGTRLTVT.

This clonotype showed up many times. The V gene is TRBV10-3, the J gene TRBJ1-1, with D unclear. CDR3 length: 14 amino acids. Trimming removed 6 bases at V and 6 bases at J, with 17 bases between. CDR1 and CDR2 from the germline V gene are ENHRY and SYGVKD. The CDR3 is CAISRRVDRPEAFF. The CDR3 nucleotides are TGTGCCATCAGCAGAAGGGTCGATAGGCCTGAAGCTTTCTTT.